Listed here are 22 T cell receptor beta chains from one sample, sequenced in a study of shared clonotypes between healthy human individuals. The assay was immunoSEQ multiplex PCR, and TCRdb's table has in-frame clones only and misses some. Among about 580,000 clones listed, roughly 98% were seen once. Naive CD8 cells lacked CD45RO, underwent positive selection for CCR7 and left out terminally differentiated effector memory CD45RA+ cells. Sequencing was performed on naive CD8+ T cells sorted from blood. The receptors were sampled from a man younger than 40 in good health.

This chain joins TRBV27 and TRBJ2-2; TRBD1 is a possible D gene (6 bases). Trimming removed 4 bases at V and 3 bases at J, with 15 bases between. This CDR3 has 16 amino acids. The germline gives CDR1 MNHEY, CDR2 SMNVEV (reference sequence). The CDR3 sequence: CASSSDRRYDTGELFF. CDR3 sequence (DNA): TGTGCCAGCAGTTCCGACAGGCGCTATGACACCGGGGAGCTGTTTTTT.

The CDR3 region is CASSNVNEGAEQYF. Written as DNA, the CDR3 is TGTGCCAGCAGCAATGTAAATGAGGGGGCCGAGCAGTACTTC. The chain carries TRBV11-2 and TRBJ2-7, with 7 bases that match TRBD1. This CDR3 has 14 amino acids. Losses at the gene ends were 5 bases for V and 6 bases for J; bases not matched to a gene: 10. Germline V lookup: CDR1 SGHAT, CDR2 FQNNGV. The complete variable domain, with remaining parts taken from reference TRBV11-2 and TRBJ2-7, reads EAGVAQSPRYKIIEKRQSVAFWCNPISGHATLYWYQQILGQGPKLLIQFQNNGVVDDSQLPKDRFSAERLKGVDSTLKIQPAKLEDSAVYLCASSNVNEGAEQYFGPGTRLTVT.

This chain uses TRBV6-1 with TRBJ2-3; D gene uncertain. V lost 2 bases and J lost 1, with 13 bases in between. This CDR3 is built from 16 residues. In germline, CDR1 is MNHNS, CDR2 SASEGT. The CDR3 spells CASSERANSGTDTQYF. DNA for the CDR3: TGTGCCAGCAGTGAACGGGCGAACTCTGGCACAGATACGCAGTATTTT.

The rearrangement uses TRBV5-1 and TRBJ2-1; D may be TRBD1 or TRBD2 (5 bases each). The V end lost 0 bases, the J end lost 4 bases, and 14 bases lay between the germline ends. From germline, CDR1 is SGHRS and CDR2 YFSETQ. This CDR3 is built from 16 residues. Here the CDR3 reads CASSLAVGTVYNEQFF. CDR3 sequence (DNA): TGCGCCAGCAGCTTGGCGGTCGGGACCGTGTACAATGAGCAGTTCTTC.

The chain recombines TRBV9 with TRBJ2-7; D unclear. This CDR3 has 13 amino acids. V lost 0 bases and J 4 bases, leaving 8 bases between the germline ends. CDR1 and CDR2 (germline): SGDLS, YYNGEE. This chain's CDR3 is CASSVDDVYEQYF. In DNA form, the CDR3 reads TGTGCCAGCAGCGTAGATGATGTGTACGAGCAGTACTTC.

This clone is a singleton in its sample. The J gene is TRBJ2-7, the V gene TRBV13, with no clear D. CDR3 length: 14 residues. Germline lookup yields CDR1 PRHDT and CDR2 FYEKMQ (reference sequence). The V end lost 0 bases, the J end lost 2 bases, and 8 bases lay between the germline ends. In DNA form, the CDR3 reads TGTGCCAGCAGCTTAGGGGGCAGTCCCTACGAGCAGTACTTC. Translation gives CASSLGGSPYEQYF.

The J gene is TRBJ2-7, the V gene TRBV5-4, with TRBD1 identical over 8 bases. V lost 0 bases to trimming and J lost 5 bases; unmatched junction nucleotides: 1. CDR1 is SGHNT and CDR2 is YYREEE in the germline V gene (reference sequence). The CDR3 totals 13 residues. CDR3 bases: TGTGCCAGCAGCTTGGCAGGGGGCCACGAGCAGTACTTC. Protein sequence: CASSLAGGHEQYF.

The rearrangement uses TRBV9 and TRBJ2-1, with D perhaps TRBD1 or TRBD2 (5 bases each). The germline V gene encodes CDR1 SGDLS and CDR2 YYNGEE. Trimming pared 0 bases from V and 7 bases from J, leaving 8 bases between. The CDR3 is 13 amino acids. The CDR3 DNA follows: TGTGCCAGCAGCGTAGGAGGGGAGAATGAGCAGTTCTTC. It specifies CASSVGGENEQFF.

The chain combines TRBV9 with TRBJ2-5; 9 positions match TRBD1. Germline V gives CDR1 SGDLS, CDR2 YYNGEE. This CDR3 comprises 17 residues. V shed 0 bases and J 2 bases; nucleotides not matched to a gene: 8. The DNA of the CDR3 is TGTGCCAGCAGCGTAGATCCTGGGACAGGGCTTCAAGAGACCCAGTACTTC. This sequence encodes CASSVDPGTGLQETQYF.

This rearrangement joins TRBV4-1 to TRBJ2-7, with TRBD2 matching 8 bases. Trimming removed 2 bases from V and 5 bases from J; junction bases left unmatched: 11. This CDR3 is built from 16 residues. Germline values: CDR1 MGHRA, CDR2 YSYEKL. The CDR3 bases are TGCGCCAGCAGCCAATCACTAGCGGCAGCGGCCAACGAGCAGTACTTC. Translating gives CASSQSLAAAANEQYF.

This chain uses TRBV5-1 with TRBJ2-7; 8 nucleotides line up with TRBD1. This CDR3 is 16 amino acids long. The V gene end was trimmed by 2 bases and the J gene end by 5 bases; junction bases not matched to a gene: 12. CDR1 is SGHRS, CDR2 YFSETQ, per germline. The CDR3 loop is CASSFVLDRVVHEQYF. CDR3 coding DNA: TGCGCCAGCAGCTTTGTCTTGGACAGGGTTGTCCACGAGCAGTACTTC.

A note on this clone: At the DNA level, this CDR3 is encoded by other sequences in the same sample as well. The rearrangement uses TRBV11-2 and TRBJ1-1, with D unclear. The germline V and J ends were trimmed by 1 base and 5 bases, with 8 bases remaining between them. The CDR3 length is 13 residues. The germline V gene has CDR1 SGHAT and CDR2 FQNNGV. CDR3 loop: CASSLAGGTEAFF. The CDR3 nucleotides are TGTGCCAGCAGCTTAGCGGGCGGAACTGAAGCTTTCTTT.

The V call is TRBV9, the J call TRBJ2-3; 8 bases agree with TRBD1. The V segment lost 5 bases and the J segment 2 bases; nucleotides outside the gene matches: 10. Germline V gene data show CDR1 as SGDLS and CDR2 as YYNGEE. The CDR3 consists of 16 residues. As DNA, the CDR3 is TGTGCCAGCAGACCGAGACAGGGGAACTTCACAGATACGCAGTATTTT. As protein: CASRPRQGNFTDTQYF.

J is TRBJ1-3 and V is TRBV6-5; D not resolved. The germline CDR1 and CDR2 sequences are MNHEY and SVGAGI. This CDR3 comprises 15 residues. V gave up 2 bases and J gave up 0 bases, with 8 bases separating them. The CDR3 coding sequence is TGTGCCAGCAGTTACGCGGGGTACTCTGGAAACACCATATATTTT. Translated: CASSYAGYSGNTIYF.

This sequence joins TRBV11-2 and TRBJ2-1, with 12 bases identical to TRBD2. Germline-derived CDR1 and CDR2 are SGHAT and FQNNGV. The CDR3 contains 13 residues. V lost 6 bases to trimming and J lost 14 bases; unmatched junction nucleotides: 8. In nucleotides, the CDR3 is TGTGCCAGCAGGCACTGGACTAGCGGGATGGAGTTCTTC. Protein: CASRHWTSGMEFF.

The chain couples TRBV11-2 to TRBJ2-7; maybe TRBD1 (6 bases). V gave up 8 bases and J gave up 1 base, with 15 bases separating them. The germline V gene has CDR1 SGHAT and CDR2 FQNNGV. CDR3 length: 14 amino acids. The CDR3 DNA is TGTGCCAGCGGAGACAGGAGAGGTTCCTACGAGCAGTACTTC. This encodes CASGDRRGSYEQYF.

The rearrangement links TRBV6-6 to TRBJ2-5; D may correspond to TRBD1 or TRBD2 (6 bases each). Trimming left V 10 bases short and J 5 bases short, with 17 bases between. This CDR3 contains 13 residues. Germline V lookup: CDR1 MNHNY, CDR2 SVGAGI (reference sequence). The chain's CDR3 is CAIAGGTMETQYF. The CDR3 nucleotides are TGTGCCATCGCCGGAGGGACAATGGAGACCCAGTACTTC.

This clone was seen only once. The chain has TRBV15 and TRBJ2-7; 10 bases fit TRBD2. Germline trimming cut 5 bases from V and 4 bases from J; bases unmatched to any gene: 11. CDR3 length: 16 amino acids. The germline V gene has CDR1 LNHNV and CDR2 YYDKDF (reference sequence). The CDR3 sequence is CATSGTLAGTGYEQYF. CDR3 bases: TGTGCCACCAGCGGAACACTAGCGGGAACAGGATACGAGCAGTACTTC.

J is TRBJ2-3 and V is TRBV28, with D unresolved. This CDR3 contains 15 residues. The V end was cut by 2 bases, the J end by 1 base, with 10 bases between. Germline values: CDR1 MDHEN, CDR2 SYDVKM. The CDR3 protein is CASSLRSYGTDTQYF. In nucleotides, the CDR3 is TGTGCCAGCAGTTTACGGTCTTACGGCACAGATACGCAGTATTTT.

V is TRBV2 and J is TRBJ1-2; D unresolved. The CDR3 sequence is 14 residues long. V gave up 3 bases and J gave up 6 bases, with 14 bases separating them. Germline CDR1 reads SNHLY; CDR2 reads FYNNEI. Here the CDR3 reads CASSEQDGRNGYTF. Written as DNA, the CDR3 is TGTGCCAGCAGTGAGCAGGACGGACGAAATGGCTACACCTTC.

The rearrangement uses TRBV28 and TRBJ1-5; D unresolved. This CDR3 contains 14 residues. Per the germline V gene, CDR1 is MDHEN and CDR2 is SYDVKM. V lost 7 bases and J lost 1, with 11 bases in between. This CDR3 reads CASTYGVSNQPQHF. The CDR3 nucleotides read TGTGCCAGCACCTACGGGGTAAGCAATCAGCCCCAGCATTTT.

The CDR3 here is CAIRSQANEKLFF. In nucleotides, the CDR3 is TGTGCCATCAGGAGCCAGGCTAATGAAAAACTGTTTTTT. The J gene is TRBJ1-4, the V gene TRBV10-3; no clear D gene. The CDR3 is 13 amino acids. CDR1 is ENHRY and CDR2 is SYGVKD in the germline V gene. The V gene lost 6 bases and the J gene lost 3 bases, with 8 bases spanning the gap.